The T cell receptor (beta chain) under discussion was sequenced for a study of blood T cell repertoires in COVID-19. The wider study: Acute and convalescent COVID-19 samples came from the United States, Italy and Spain. Sample material is recorded as cDNA or gDNA derived from T cells, B-cell-depleted T cells, or PBMCs.

The V gene lost 3 bases and the J gene lost 2 bases, with 5 bases spanning the gap. The germline gives CDR1 SGHVS, CDR2 FQNEAQ. The CDR3 is 13 amino acids. Study processing details: Scientists estimated how many nucleated cells there were by amplifying reference gene primers. Sequencing was performed with immunoSEQ multiplex PCR; in TCRdb, only in-frame clones are kept and a portion is missing. V and J calls plus clone size are reproduced from that table; the DNA served to infer D and trimming. Of nearly 50,000 clones listed, approximately 81% are singletons. The J gene is TRBJ1-5, the V gene TRBV7-8; D gene uncertain. This clonotype was obtained from a woman aged 60-70 years with acute or convalescent COVID-19. Sequencing was performed on peripheral blood. The CDR3 is CASSLSGNQPQHF. Here the CDR3 DNA reads TGTGCCAGCAGCTTGTCGGGCAATCAGCCCCAGCATTTT.